The next 22 T cell receptor beta chains were all read from a single sample in a study of blood T cells in healthy people across ages. Primers used in a second PCR of about 6 to 11 cycles were a sample-barcoded 5' primer and a J-beta primer mix. Each CDR3 protein gets one entry after TCRdb re-called the 5' RACE reads with MiXCR. In the table there are about a million distinct CDR3 sequences, roughly 50% of which are singletons. Specimen: blood. The receptors originated from a woman aged 60-70 years in good health.

The genes are TRBV4-1 and TRBJ2-7, with D unresolved. The end of the DNA fits TRBJ2-5 better, so the J call may be wrong. The CDR3 contains 15 residues. Germline V gene sequence: CDR1 MGHRA, CDR2 YSYEKL. CDR3 in DNA: TGCGCCAGCAGCCAAGGAAGTGGGGATAGCATGACCCAGTACTTC. Its protein is CASSQGSGDSMTQYF.

The chain uses TRBV20-1 and TRBJ1-1; unclear D gene. The V gene lost 5 bases and the J gene lost 5 bases, with 9 bases spanning the gap. This CDR3 has 11 amino acids. CDR1 is DFQATT, CDR2 SNEGSKA, per germline (reference sequence). The CDR3 loop is CSARWETEAFF. The DNA of the CDR3 is TGCAGTGCTCGCTGGGAGACTGAAGCTTTCTTT.

In this sample, this clonotype turned up a few times. J is TRBJ2-5 and V is TRBV3-1, with TRBD1 matching over 7 bases. With 4 bases clipped from V and 2 bases from J, the junction kept 10 bases outside the gene matches. Germline CDR1 reads LGHDT; CDR2 reads YNNKEL (reference sequence). There are 16 residues in the CDR3. The CDR3 DNA is TGTGCCAGCAGCCCGCCAATGACAGGGTTTCAAGAGACCCAGTACTTC. Its protein product is CASSPPMTGFQETQYF.

The V gene is TRBV3-1, the J gene TRBJ2-7, with 9 bases identical to TRBD1. Trimming removed 4 bases from V and 5 bases from J; junction bases left unmatched: 9. The CDR3 loop spans 15 amino acids. Germline CDR1 is LGHDT and CDR2 is YNNKEL (reference sequence). The DNA of the CDR3 is TGTGCCAGCAGCCTTCCGGGACAGGGATATAACGAGCAGTACTTC. Encoded protein: CASSLPGQGYNEQYF.

A few counts support this clonotype. The chain carries TRBV15 and TRBJ2-5; the D is unclear. Germline lookup yields CDR1 LNHNV and CDR2 YYDKDF (reference sequence). Trimming cost V 5 bases and J 3 bases, with 13 bases left between them. CDR3 length: 14 residues. The CDR3 region is CATSGGGDKETQYF. Here the CDR3 DNA reads TGTGCCACCAGCGGTGGTGGGGATAAAGAGACCCAGTACTTC. The complete variable domain, with remaining parts taken from reference TRBV15 and TRBJ2-5, reads DAMVIQNPRYQVTQFGKPVTLSCSQTLNHNVMYWYQQKSSQAPKLLFHYYDKDFNNEADTPDNFQSRRPNTSFCFLDIRSPGLGDTAMYLCATSGGGDKETQYFGPGTRLLVL.

The chain links TRBV3-1 to TRBJ1-2, with D unresolved. CDR1 and CDR2 (germline): LGHDT, YNNKEL (reference sequence). This CDR3 is built from 15 residues. Trimming cost V 4 bases and J 0 bases, with 12 bases left between them. CDR3 loop: CASSPQDRANYGYTF. CDR3 coding DNA: TGTGCCAGCAGCCCTCAGGATCGAGCTAACTATGGCTACACCTTC.

V usage is TRBV12-3 or TRBV12-4 and J usage is TRBJ1-1; 7 bases map to TRBD1. Germline trimming cut 6 bases from V and 6 bases from J; bases unmatched to any gene: 7. The CDR3 sequence is 13 residues long. In DNA, the CDR3 is TGTGCCAGCAGGATGACAGGGAAGTCTGAAGCTTTCTTT. Translated: CASRMTGKSEAFF.

In this sample, this clonotype turned up a few times. This sequence joins TRBV18 and TRBJ2-1; no firm D call. The length of the CDR3 is 13 residues. CDR1 and CDR2 (germline): KGHSH, LQKENI. V gave up 0 bases and J gave up 7 bases, with 7 bases separating them. The CDR3 sequence: CASSPPDRNEQFF. For the CDR3, the DNA is TGTGCCAGCTCACCACCGGATAGGAATGAGCAGTTCTTC.

This clonotype came up a few times. The V call is TRBV9, the J call TRBJ1-2; tentative D call: TRBD1 (6 bases). V was trimmed by 0 bases and J by 2 bases, leaving 8 bases between them. The CDR3 totals 14 residues. Germline V CDR1 and CDR2: SGDLS, YYNGEE. The chain's CDR3 is CASSVGQGNYGYTF. The CDR3 DNA follows: TGTGCCAGCAGCGTAGGCCAGGGGAACTATGGCTACACCTTC.

This clonotype was seen more than once but under ten times. The V and J genes are TRBV20-1 and TRBJ2-1; 12 nucleotides match TRBD1. This CDR3 spans 17 amino acids. Trimming at V came to 4 bases and at J to 6 bases, leaving 13 bases not matched to a gene. The germline gives CDR1 DFQATT, CDR2 SNEGSKA (reference sequence). CDR3 sequence reads: CSAKFFTGQGAGNEQFF. CDR3 DNA sequence: TGCAGTGCTAAGTTTTTTACGGGACAGGGGGCGGGCAATGAGCAGTTCTTC.

This clonotype was observed at least ten times. CDR3 coding DNA: TGCAGTGCTAGAGATCCGACAGGGGGGATATTCGAGCAGTACTTC. It encodes CSARDPTGGIFEQYF. The V call is TRBV20-1, the J call TRBJ2-7; 9 bases line up with TRBD1. The CDR3 totals 15 residues. From germline, CDR1 is DFQATT and CDR2 SNEGSKA (reference sequence). Trimming took 0 bases from V and 6 from J; bases not matched to a gene: 9.

This clonotype came up a few times. This chain uses TRBV3-1 with TRBJ2-7; D perhaps matches TRBD2 (6 bases). The CDR3 is 13 amino acids. CDR1 LGHDT and CDR2 YNNKEL come from the germline V gene (reference sequence). The V and J ends lost 6 bases and 2 bases respectively, with 11 bases between them. The CDR3 protein is CASRGDFPYEQYF. The CDR3 DNA reads as TGTGCCAGCAGGGGGGACTTCCCCTACGAGCAGTACTTC.

V usage is TRBV5-6 and J usage is TRBJ1-1, with TRBD1 identical over 8 bases. The germline V gene has CDR1 SGHDT and CDR2 YYEEEE. V gave up 7 bases and J gave up 1 base; unmatched junction bases: 9. The CDR3 loop spans 15 amino acids. This CDR3 reads CASGIRGLENTEAFF. The CDR3 nucleotides read TGTGCCAGCGGGATCAGGGGGCTGGAGAACACTGAAGCTTTCTTT.

The chain joins TRBV6-6 to TRBJ2-1; 7 bases are shared with TRBD1. V was pared by 6 bases and J by 4 bases, with 9 bases of the junction left unmatched. This CDR3 comprises 15 residues. CDR1 and CDR2 (germline): MNHNY, SVGAGI (reference sequence). The CDR3 DNA reads as TGTGCCAGCAGCCACCGGGACAGCTTATACAATGAGCAGTTCTTC. Its protein is CASSHRDSLYNEQFF.

V usage is TRBV28 and J usage is TRBJ2-1; D gene ambiguous. V lost 3 bases and J 2 bases, leaving 11 bases between the germline ends. From germline, CDR1 is MDHEN and CDR2 SYDVKM. The CDR3 has 15 residues. For the CDR3, the DNA is TGTGCCAGCAGTTTTTTCTCCGGGCCCTACAATGAGCAGTTCTTC. It is translated as CASSFFSGPYNEQFF.

This chain links TRBV29-1 with TRBJ2-7; 10 bases map to TRBD2. CDR1 and CDR2 (germline): SQVTM, ANQGSEA. This CDR3 has 12 residues. Trimming cost V 7 bases and J 4 bases; bases outside gene matches: 4. The CDR3 loop reads CSAGLATYEQYF. In DNA form, the CDR3 reads TGCAGCGCGGGACTAGCGACGTACGAGCAGTACTTC.

The genes are TRBV29-1 and TRBJ2-5; 8 positions match TRBD2. Trimming at V came to 4 bases and at J to 4 bases, leaving 5 bases not matched to a gene. The CDR3 runs to 13 residues. Germline lookup yields CDR1 SQVTM and CDR2 ANQGSEA. The CDR3 DNA reads as TGCAGCGTTGGAGCGGGAGTAGGAGAGACCCAGTACTTC. Amino acid sequence: CSVGAGVGETQYF.

CDR3: CASSSLAGGPSETQYF. CDR3 nucleotide sequence: TGCGCCAGCAGCTCACTAGCGGGAGGGCCCTCGGAGACCCAGTACTTC. The chain combines TRBV5-1 with TRBJ2-5; 13 nucleotides align to TRBD2. CDR1 SGHRS and CDR2 YFSETQ come from the germline V gene. This CDR3 is 16 amino acids long. J was trimmed by 5 bases and V by 3 bases; bases with no gene match: 7.

The chain has TRBV7-9 and TRBJ2-1; D is unresolved. The V end was cut by 5 bases, the J end by 10 bases, with 12 bases between. CDR1 is SEHNR and CDR2 is FQNEAQ in the germline V gene (reference sequence). The CDR3 covers 12 residues. CDR3 in DNA: TGTGCCAGCAGCGACGCGATGGGCGAGCAGTTCTTC. Its protein is CASSDAMGEQFF.

With regard to this clonotype: Given a much more abundant clone one base away, this may be a read error. The genes are TRBV14 and TRBJ2-5; unclear D gene. The CDR3 totals 16 residues. Per germline, CDR1 SGHDN and CDR2 FVKESK. V lost 1 base and J 11 bases, leaving 23 bases between the germline ends. CDR3 DNA sequence: TGTGCCAGCAGCCAAGTCGCCGGGCTCTTCTACAATGAGCAGTACTTC. This translates into CASSQVAGLFYNEQYF.

The chain is built from TRBV9 and TRBJ2-3, with 12 nucleotides matching TRBD1. V dropped 3 bases and J dropped 7; count of bases not matched to a gene: 6. Germline V lookup: CDR1 SGDLS, CDR2 YYNGEE. The CDR3 loop spans 15 amino acids. CDR3 sequence reads: CASSAGGQGAYTQYF. For the CDR3, the DNA is TGTGCCAGCAGCGCGGGGGGACAGGGGGCATATACGCAGTATTTT.

The chain joins TRBV2 to TRBJ1-1; perhaps TRBD1 as D (5 bases). This CDR3 comprises 15 residues. Germline CDR1 is SNHLY and CDR2 is FYNNEI. Trimming pared 5 bases from V and 4 bases from J, leaving 17 bases between. Here the CDR3 DNA reads TGTGCCAGCAGTAGGGGCAGTGAGGCTCCCACTGAAGCTTTCTTT. As protein: CASSRGSEAPTEAFF.